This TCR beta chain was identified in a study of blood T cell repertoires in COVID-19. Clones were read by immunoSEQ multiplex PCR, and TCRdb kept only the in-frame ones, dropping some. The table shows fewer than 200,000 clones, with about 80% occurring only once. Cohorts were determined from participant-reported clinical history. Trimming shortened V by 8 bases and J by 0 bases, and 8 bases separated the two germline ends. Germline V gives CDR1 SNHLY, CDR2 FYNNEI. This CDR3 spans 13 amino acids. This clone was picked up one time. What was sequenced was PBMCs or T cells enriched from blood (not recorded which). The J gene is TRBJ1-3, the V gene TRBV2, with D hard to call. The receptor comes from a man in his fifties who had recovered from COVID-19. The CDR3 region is CASVQTSGNTIYF. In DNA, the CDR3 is TGTGCCAGCGTACAGACCTCTGGAAACACCATATATTTT.